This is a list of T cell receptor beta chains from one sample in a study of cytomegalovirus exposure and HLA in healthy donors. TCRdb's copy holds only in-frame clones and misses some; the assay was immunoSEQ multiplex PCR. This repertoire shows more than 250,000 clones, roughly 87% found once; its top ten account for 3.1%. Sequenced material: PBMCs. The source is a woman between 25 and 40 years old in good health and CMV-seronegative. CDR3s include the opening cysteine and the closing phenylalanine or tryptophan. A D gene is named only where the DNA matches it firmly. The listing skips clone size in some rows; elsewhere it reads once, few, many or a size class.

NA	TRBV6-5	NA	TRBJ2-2	TGTGCCAGCAGTTGGGCAGGGGACACCGGGGAGCTGTTTTTT	CASSWAGDTGELFF
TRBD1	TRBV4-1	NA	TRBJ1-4	TGCGCCAGCAGCCAAGAGGACAGGGGGCGTGAAAAACTGTTTTTT	CASSQEDRGREKLFF
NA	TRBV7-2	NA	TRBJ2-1	TGTGCCAGCAGCCCGCCGCTCAAGTCGGGGGATGAGCAGTTCTTC	CASSPPLKSGDEQFF
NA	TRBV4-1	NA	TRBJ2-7	TGCGCCAGCAGCCAAGTCCCGCGAGGGAGTCAATACGAGCAGTACTTC	CASSQVPRGSQYEQYF
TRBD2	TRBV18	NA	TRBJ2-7	TGTGCCAGCTCACCACAGGCTAGCGGGATTGGTACCGAGCAGTACTTC	CASSPQASGIGTEQYF
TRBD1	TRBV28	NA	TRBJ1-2	TGTGCCAGCATCCTACAGGGGCGAGATGGCTACACCTTC	CASILQGRDGYTF
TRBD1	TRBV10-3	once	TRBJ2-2	TGTGCCATCAGCCCGGGACAGGGGAACACCGGGGAGCTGTTTTTT	CAISPGQGNTGELFF
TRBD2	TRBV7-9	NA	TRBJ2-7	TGTGCCAGCAGCTTAGTAGCGGGAGGTCTCTACGAGCAGTACTTC	CASSLVAGGLYEQYF
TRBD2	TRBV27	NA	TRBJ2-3	TGTGCCAGCAGTCCCTTCGCGGGAGGGAGGACAGATACGCAGTATTTT	CASSPFAGGRTDTQYF
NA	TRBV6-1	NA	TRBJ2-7	TGTGCCAGCAGTGATCCAGTTCCCCCCTACGAGCAGTACTTC	CASSDPVPPYEQYF
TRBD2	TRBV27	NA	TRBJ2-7	TGTGCCAGCAGTCCACGCAAGACTAGCGGGTGGGTTCGGCAGTACTTC	CASSPRKTSGWVRQYF
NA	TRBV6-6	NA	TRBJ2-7	TGTGCCAGCAGTTACGGGACTGAACAATATCTCCAGTACTTC	CASSYGTEQYLQYF
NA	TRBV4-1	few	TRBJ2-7	TGCGCCAGCAGCCAAGTGGGCAAGAGCTCCTACGAGCAGTACTTC	CASSQVGKSSYEQYF
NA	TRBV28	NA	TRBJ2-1	TGTGCCAGCAGTGCGCCGCTCAGCTCCTACAATGAGCAGTTCTTC	CASSAPLSSYNEQFF
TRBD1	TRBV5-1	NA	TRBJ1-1	TGCGCCAGCAGCGGGGGACAGGGGAACACTGAAGCTTTCTTT	CASSGGQGNTEAFF
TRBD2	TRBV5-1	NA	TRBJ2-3	TGCGCCAGCAGCCCAGAGGGAGGGCCAATCTCCACAGATACGCAGTATTTT	CASSPEGGPISTDTQYF